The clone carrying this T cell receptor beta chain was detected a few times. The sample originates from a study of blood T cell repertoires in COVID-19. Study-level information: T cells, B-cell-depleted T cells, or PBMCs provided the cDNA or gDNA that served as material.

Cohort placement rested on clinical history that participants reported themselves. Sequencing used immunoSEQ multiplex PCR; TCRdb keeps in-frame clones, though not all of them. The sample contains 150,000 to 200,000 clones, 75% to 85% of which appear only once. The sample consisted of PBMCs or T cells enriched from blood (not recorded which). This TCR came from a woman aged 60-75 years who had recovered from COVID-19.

The CDR3: CASSLLRGWGYGYTF. The CDR3 DNA reads as TGTGCCAGCAGCTTACTCAGGGGCTGGGGATATGGCTACACCTTC. The chain links TRBV11-2 to TRBJ1-2, with D possibly matching TRBD1 (6 bases). The length of the CDR3 is 15 residues. CDR1 is SGHAT, CDR2 FQNNGV, per germline. With 2 bases removed from V and 5 bases from J, the gap between germline ends came to 15 bases. Complete variable domain (other parts from reference TRBV11-2 and TRBJ1-2): EAGVAQSPRYKIIEKRQSVAFWCNPISGHATLYWYQQILGQGPKLLIQFQNNGVVDDSQLPKDRFSAERLKGVDSTLKIQPAKLEDSAVYLCASSLLRGWGYGYTFGSGTRLTVV.